This T cell receptor (beta chain) was documented in a study of blood T cells in healthy people across ages. Total RNA extracted from each sample amounted to at least 5 micrograms. Then a second PCR, running roughly 6 to 12 cycles, was carried out with a sample-barcoded 5' primer and a J-beta primer mix. Every cDNA molecule carried a tag from a template-switch adaptor bearing 12 random nucleotides. TCRdb processed the 5' RACE reads anew with MiXCR; each CDR3 protein has one entry. The top ten clones hold approximately 17% of a sample with 1,100,000 or so distinct CDR3 sequences, 40% to 50% of them seen once. On this clonotype itself: The antigen remains unidentified.

General study points: As naive T cell percentage varied, TCR beta diversity correlated strongly with it. Expanded clonotype shifts may have been confounded, as the donors had an unknown CMV status.

In germline, CDR1 is MNHNS, CDR2 SASEGT. The CDR3 has 13 residues. The rearrangement joins TRBV6-1 to TRBJ2-7, with a weak D call TRBD2 (6 bases). Judging by the DNA end, TRBJ2-1 fits better; the J call may be wrong. Sequenced input: blood. The source is a woman in her fifties or sixties in good health. The CDR3 nucleotides are TGTGCCAGCAGTGAAAGGGGACTTACTGAGCAGTTCTTC. It codes for CASSERGLTEQFF.